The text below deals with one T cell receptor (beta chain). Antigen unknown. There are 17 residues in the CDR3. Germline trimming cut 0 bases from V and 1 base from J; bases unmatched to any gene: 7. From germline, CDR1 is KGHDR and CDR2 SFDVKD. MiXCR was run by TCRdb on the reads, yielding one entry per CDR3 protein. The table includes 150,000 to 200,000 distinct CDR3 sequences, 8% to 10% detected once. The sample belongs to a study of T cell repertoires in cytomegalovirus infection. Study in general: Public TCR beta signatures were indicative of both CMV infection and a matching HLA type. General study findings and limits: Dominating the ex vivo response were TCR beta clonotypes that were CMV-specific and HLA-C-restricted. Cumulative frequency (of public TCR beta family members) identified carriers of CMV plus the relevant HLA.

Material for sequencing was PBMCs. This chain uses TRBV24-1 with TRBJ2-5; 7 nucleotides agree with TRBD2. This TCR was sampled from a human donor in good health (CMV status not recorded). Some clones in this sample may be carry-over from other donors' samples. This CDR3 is CATSDLRSAGAQETQYF. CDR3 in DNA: TGTGCCACCAGTGATTTGCGCTCCGCGGGAGCCCAAGAGACCCAGTACTTC.